Detailed here is one T cell receptor beta chain. The sample belongs to a study of Graves' ophthalmopathy and Graves' hyperthyroidism. The authors amplified TCR beta CDR3 regions, and they did so from RNA transcripts for repertoire sequencing. After a first-round RT-PCR with HTBI primers, a second-round multiplex PCR was run. In TCRdb, the multiplex PCR reads were re-called with MiXCR into one record per CDR3 protein. The table has 650,000 to 900,000 distinct CDR3 sequences, approximately 40% seen once. The CDR3 covers 15 residues. The V end lost 4 bases, the J end lost 5 bases, and 18 bases lay between the germline ends. Germline CDR1 is SGHRS and CDR2 is YFSETQ.

The source is an adult man with Graves' ophthalmopathy. The sample was peripheral blood. The chain recombines TRBV5-1 with TRBJ2-5; TRBD1 or TRBD2 may be the D gene (5 bases each). CDR3 region: CASSPPGPRRETQYF. CDR3 nucleotide sequence: TGCGCCAGCAGCCCACCGGGACCCCGTCGGGAGACCCAGTACTTC.